The 31 T cell receptor beta chains in this list originate from one sample, sequenced in a study of T-cell memory formation after mild COVID-19. TCRdb independently ran MiXCR on the 5' RACE reads; one entry per CDR3 protein. Here the sample spans over 350,000 distinct CDR3 sequences, about 16% being singletons. Source material: PBMCs or a T cell subset sorted from them (not recorded which). The receptors were sampled from a man between 18 and 35 years old who had mild COVID-19 (a few samples of this study predate the infection). Cell type and time point are not known.

The chain employs TRBV15 and TRBJ2-4, with D possibly being TRBD1 or TRBD2 (6 bases each). The CDR3 has 15 residues. Trimming left V 3 bases short and J 3 bases short, with 12 bases between. Germline V lookup: CDR1 LNHNV, CDR2 YYDKDF (reference sequence). The CDR3, as DNA: TGTGCCACCAGCAGCTCTAGGGGGGACAAAAACATTCAGTACTTC. It codes for CATSSSRGDKNIQYF.

V is TRBV12-3 or TRBV12-4 and J is TRBJ2-1; D may be TRBD1 or TRBD2 (5 bases each). Trimming took 4 bases from V and 8 from J, leaving 9 bases between them. The CDR3 totals 12 residues. CDR3 nucleotide sequence: TGTGCCAGCAGTTCAGGGACGCATGAGCAGTTCTTC. As protein: CASSSGTHEQFF.

The chain links TRBV15 to TRBJ1-5; D perhaps matches TRBD1 (5 bases). Per the germline V gene, CDR1 is LNHNV and CDR2 is YYDKDF (reference sequence). CDR3 length: 17 amino acids. V gave up 0 bases and J gave up 7 bases, with 19 bases separating them. DNA of the CDR3: TGTGCCACCAGCAGAGATTCGGGGCCTCCCGCCCGCCAGCCCCAGCATTTT. Encoded protein: CATSRDSGPPARQPQHF.

The chain carries TRBV9 and TRBJ2-1, with TRBD2 matching over 11 bases. Germline assignment: CDR1 SGDLS and CDR2 YYNGEE. This CDR3 contains 15 residues. The V segment lost 0 bases and the J segment 8 bases; nucleotides outside the gene matches: 4. The CDR3 is CASSVDSGGAYEQFF. As DNA, the CDR3 is TGTGCCAGCAGCGTAGATAGCGGGGGGGCCTATGAGCAGTTCTTC.

The J gene is TRBJ1-3, the V gene TRBV4-1; 9 bases match TRBD1. Germline CDR1 MGHRA, CDR2 YSYEKL. This CDR3 has 16 residues. The V segment lost 3 bases and the J segment 5 bases; nucleotides outside the gene matches: 8. The CDR3 region has the DNA TGCGCCAGCAGCCAGGTTCGGGACAGGGCGAGAAACACCATATATTTT. It yields the protein CASSQVRDRARNTIYF.

The genes are TRBV5-1 and TRBJ1-1; D perhaps matches TRBD1 (6 bases). The germline V gene has CDR1 SGHRS and CDR2 YFSETQ. The germline V and J ends were trimmed by 4 bases and 5 bases, with 12 bases remaining between them. CDR3 size: 13 residues. The CDR3 protein is CASSPGVRTEAFF. CDR3 sequence (DNA): TGCGCCAGCAGCCCAGGGGTCCGGACTGAAGCTTTCTTT.

The genes are TRBV12-3 or TRBV12-4 and TRBJ2-2; the match to TRBD2 covers 14 bases. The CDR3 is made up of 15 amino acids. J was trimmed by 6 bases and V by 5 bases; bases with no gene match: 2. The CDR3 DNA reads as TGTGCCAGCAGTGGACTAGCGGGGGGTTCCGGGGAGCTGTTTTTT. This gives the protein CASSGLAGGSGELFF.

The chain links TRBV4-1 to TRBJ2-4, with D perhaps matching TRBD1 (5 bases). V was trimmed by 1 base and J by 0 bases, leaving 13 bases between them. This CDR3 is 17 amino acids long. Germline V gene data show CDR1 as MGHRA and CDR2 as YSYEKL. The CDR3 loop reads CASSQGQYTIAKNIQYF. The CDR3 nucleotides read TGCGCCAGCAGCCAAGGACAGTACACCATAGCCAAAAACATTCAGTACTTC.

There are a few counts of this clonotype. The J gene is TRBJ2-5, the V gene TRBV7-6; 7 bases are a match to TRBD2. This CDR3 region has 16 residues. Trimming took 0 bases from V and 2 from J; bases not matched to a gene: 6. Germline V gene lookup returns CDR1 SGHVS and CDR2 FNYEAQ. CDR3 bases: TGTGCCAGCAGCTTAGCTGGGCGGGGGTTACAAGAGACCCAGTACTTC. Its protein product is CASSLAGRGLQETQYF.

This clonotype turned up a few times. This chain joins TRBV5-1 and TRBJ1-5; D may be TRBD1 (5 bases). V lost 4 bases, J lost 1 base, and 9 bases lay in between. From germline, CDR1 is SGHRS and CDR2 YFSETQ. This CDR3 contains 14 residues. The CDR3 sequence: CASSQGPSNQPQHF. CDR3 DNA: TGCGCCAGCAGCCAGGGACCAAGCAATCAGCCCCAGCATTTT.

The chain links TRBV2 to TRBJ1-5, with TRBD1 identical over 12 bases. V lost 8 bases, J lost 7 bases, and 12 bases stayed unmatched. Germline V lookup: CDR1 SNHLY, CDR2 FYNNEI. This CDR3 contains 16 residues. CDR3 loop: CASEGGTGGEGQPQHF. CDR3 nucleotides: TGTGCCAGCGAAGGAGGGACAGGGGGCGAGGGGCAGCCCCAGCATTTT.

This clonotype was seen a handful of times. The chain couples TRBV19 to TRBJ2-7; D is possibly TRBD1 (6 bases). The CDR3 runs to 14 residues. Germline V gives CDR1 LNHDA, CDR2 SQIVND (reference sequence). The V end lost 3 bases, the J end lost 8 bases, and 17 bases lay between the germline ends. CDR3: CASSIGQSPVQQYF. The CDR3 coding sequence is TGTGCCAGTAGTATCGGACAGTCCCCGGTGCAGCAGTACTTC.

The V and J genes are TRBV29-1 and TRBJ2-5; 9 bases are shared with TRBD1. CDR1 and CDR2 (germline): SQVTM, ANQGSEA. The CDR3 length is 14 residues. Trimming removed 6 bases from V and 6 bases from J; junction bases left unmatched: 11. The CDR3, as DNA: TGCAGCGTGGACAGGGGAGGGTTTGTGAAGACCCAGTACTTC. Residues: CSVDRGGFVKTQYF.

This clonotype was detected ten times or more. The V and J genes are TRBV12-2 and TRBJ1-2. TRBV12-2 is deemed a pseudogene. The CDR3 runs 12 residues. The CDR3 DNA reads as TGTGCAAGTCGCCCCAGTGGGTGCGGCTACACCTTC. Protein: CASRPSGCGYTF.

The rearrangement joins TRBV12-5 to TRBJ2-7; 8 bases are shared with TRBD1. The germline CDR1 and CDR2 sequences are LGHNT and FRNRAP. This CDR3 has 15 residues. With V trimmed by 1 base and J by 6 bases, 8 bases remained unmatched. DNA for the CDR3: TGTGCTAGTGGTTTGGCCGGACAGGGTGATTGCGAGCAGTACGTC. Translation: CASGLAGQGDCEQYV.

The chain employs TRBV5-1 and TRBJ1-5, with no clear D. V lost 0 bases and J 7 bases, leaving 17 bases between the germline ends. CDR1 is SGHRS and CDR2 is YFSETQ in the germline V gene. CDR3 length equals 16 residues. CDR3 nucleotides: TGCGCCAGCAGCTTGGTGCCGGGTGGGGTTGGACAGCCCCAGCATTTT. It translates to CASSLVPGGVGQPQHF.

The chain uses TRBV5-1 and TRBJ1-6, with D possibly matching TRBD1 (5 bases). CDR1 SGHRS and CDR2 YFSETQ come from the germline V gene. The CDR3 is made up of 15 amino acids. Between the trimmed V and J ends, which lost 5 bases and 2 bases, there was a span of 11 bases. CDR3 residues: CASRLTDTYNSPLHF. DNA for the CDR3: TGCGCCAGCAGACTGACAGACACCTATAATTCACCCCTCCACTTT.

This clonotype was counted ten times or more. This chain joins TRBV18 and TRBJ2-7, with 8 nucleotides matching TRBD1. The germline V gene encodes CDR1 KGHSH and CDR2 LQKENI. The CDR3 contains 12 residues. The J segment lost 6 bases and the V segment lost 3 bases, leaving 1 base of the junction unmatched. Here the CDR3 reads CASSPDRGEQYV. CDR3 nucleotide sequence: TGTGCCAGCTCACCCGACAGGGGCGAGCAGTACGTC.

The V gene is TRBV20-1, the J gene TRBJ2-3; TRBD1 or TRBD2 may be the D gene (6 bases each). The CDR3 is 14 amino acids. CDR1 is DFQATT and CDR2 is SNEGSKA in the germline V gene (reference sequence). Between the trimmed V and J ends, which lost 1 base and 4 bases, there was a span of 12 bases. CDR3 nucleotides: TGCAGTGCTAGAGGAGGGGGGAGCGCAGATACGCAGTATTTT. This codes for CSARGGGSADTQYF.

Concerning this clonotype itself: This sequence may be a read error, since a much larger clone differs from it by one base. V and J are TRBV7-2 and TRBJ2-3; TRBD1 might be the D (6 bases). This CDR3 region has 14 residues. Germline assignment: CDR1 SGHTA and CDR2 FQGNSA. Deletions cut 2 bases from V and 4 bases from J, with 10 bases between. CDR3 amino acids: CASSLSGVADTQYF. CDR3 DNA sequence: TGTGCCAGCAGCTTATCAGGGGTCGCAGATACGCAGTATTTT.

The table lists this clonotype with a few counts. V is TRBV20-1 and J is TRBJ2-5, with a tentative D call TRBD1 (6 bases). Trimming shortened V by 5 bases and J by 5 bases, and 15 bases separated the two germline ends. The CDR3 sequence is 13 residues long. In germline, CDR1 is DFQATT, CDR2 SNEGSKA (reference sequence). The CDR3 sequence is CSAGRTGLETQYF. The CDR3 bases are TGCAGTGCTGGTCGAACAGGGCTGGAGACCCAGTACTTC.

V gene TRBV24-1 combines with J gene TRBJ2-3; 9 bases align to TRBD1. This CDR3 contains 16 residues. The V gene's germline CDR1 is KGHDR and CDR2 SFDVKD. V gave up 3 bases and J gave up 0 bases; unmatched junction bases: 3. CDR3 DNA sequence: TGTGCCACCAGTGATCGGACAGGGGCTAGCACAGATACGCAGTATTTT. Translation: CATSDRTGASTDTQYF.

This clonotype was counted a few times. The chain links TRBV7-9 to TRBJ2-1, with D perhaps matching TRBD1 (6 bases). Germline V gives CDR1 SEHNR, CDR2 FQNEAQ (reference sequence). The CDR3 sequence is 13 residues long. V was clipped by 5 bases and J by 6 bases, with 11 bases between them. Here the CDR3 reads CASSTTGFNEQFF. In DNA form, the CDR3 reads TGTGCCAGCAGCACCACAGGGTTCAATGAGCAGTTCTTC.

The chain links TRBV15 to TRBJ1-4; D not resolved. Germline V gene data show CDR1 as LNHNV and CDR2 as YYDKDF (reference sequence). Trimming removed 0 bases at V and 0 bases at J, with 8 bases between. This CDR3 is built from 16 residues. The CDR3 DNA reads TGTGCCACCAGCAGAGATCAAGAGGCAACTAATGAAAAACTGTTTTTT. Its protein is CATSRDQEATNEKLFF. Looking up the rest from reference TRBV15 and TRBJ1-4 gives the full variable domain: DAMVIQNPRYQVTQFGKPVTLSCSQTLNHNVMYWYQQKSSQAPKLLFHYYDKDFNNEADTPDNFQSRRPNTSFCFLDIRSPGLGDTAMYLCATSRDQEATNEKLFFGSGTQLSVL.

The chain couples TRBV7-9 to TRBJ2-3; either TRBD1 or TRBD2 may fit D (5 bases each). CDR1 is SEHNR and CDR2 is FQNEAQ in the germline V gene (reference sequence). The V gene lost 5 bases and the J gene lost 9 bases, with 15 bases spanning the gap. There are 13 residues in the CDR3. The CDR3 protein is CASSPGPQQTQYF. The CDR3 DNA reads TGTGCCAGCAGCCCGGGGCCCCAGCAGACGCAGTATTTT.

This clonotype was picked up a small number of times. The chain couples TRBV27 to TRBJ1-5, with D possibly TRBD1 on 5 matching bases. There are 17 residues in the CDR3. Trimming left V 6 bases short and J 0 bases short, with 18 bases between. The germline V gene encodes CDR1 MNHEY and CDR2 SMNVEV (reference sequence). This CDR3 is CASRGRGNGASNQPQHF. For the CDR3, the DNA is TGTGCCAGCAGGGGAAGAGGGAACGGGGCTAGCAATCAGCCCCAGCATTTT.

The rearrangement links TRBV11-3 to TRBJ2-3; D is unclear. CDR1 SGHNT and CDR2 YENEEA come from the germline V gene. The CDR3 contains 17 residues. Trimming removed 5 bases from V and 2 bases from J, with 20 bases in between. The CDR3 DNA follows: TGTGCCAGCAGCCGTGGTGGAAACACGAAACACACAGATACGCAGTATTTT. This encodes CASSRGGNTKHTDTQYF.

This clonotype was observed a handful of times. CDR3: CASSQDLSSYNEQFF. The DNA of the CDR3 is TGCGCCAGCAGCCAAGATCTGAGCTCCTACAATGAGCAGTTCTTC. The chain joins TRBV4-3 to TRBJ2-1; D remains unclear. V lost 0 bases and J 0 bases, leaving 6 bases between the germline ends. This CDR3 region has 15 residues. Germline CDR1 LGHNA, CDR2 YSLEER.

A few counts support this clonotype. The chain is built from TRBV5-8 and TRBJ2-5, with 9 bases that match TRBD2. The CDR3 runs 15 residues. V dropped 3 bases and J dropped 4; count of bases not matched to a gene: 7. The germline gives CDR1 SGHTS, CDR2 YDEGEE. The CDR3 loop reads CASSSSGGGGETQYF. The CDR3 bases are TGTGCCAGCAGCTCCTCCGGCGGGGGGGGAGAGACCCAGTACTTC.

This clonotype has a handful of counts. The V gene is TRBV15, the J gene TRBJ1-5, with D possibly TRBD1 on 6 matching bases. V was clipped by 5 bases and J by 1 base, with 9 bases between them. CDR1 and CDR2 (germline): LNHNV, YYDKDF (reference sequence). The CDR3 is made up of 14 amino acids. CDR3: CATSVRGSNQPQHF. In nucleotides, the CDR3 is TGTGCCACCAGCGTCAGGGGAAGCAATCAGCCCCAGCATTTT. The whole variable domain, remainder taken from reference TRBV15 and TRBJ1-5, is DAMVIQNPRYQVTQFGKPVTLSCSQTLNHNVMYWYQQKSSQAPKLLFHYYDKDFNNEADTPDNFQSRRPNTSFCFLDIRSPGLGDTAMYLCATSVRGSNQPQHFGDGTRLSIL.

This clonotype showed up many times. V is TRBV29-1 and J is TRBJ2-3, with 7 bases matching TRBD1. CDR1 and CDR2 (germline): SQVTM, ANQGSEA. The CDR3 extends over 15 amino acids. With V trimmed by 7 bases and J by 0 bases, 10 bases remained unmatched. The DNA of the CDR3 is TGCAGCGCCGGTGGGACAGCCGCTAGCACAGATACGCAGTATTTT. Translation gives CSAGGTAASTDTQYF.